This record looks at one T cell receptor beta chain sequence and its context. Its specificity is not known. The data originate from a study of cytomegalovirus exposure and HLA in healthy donors. General study findings and limits: TCR beta sequences numbering 16,951 were associated with HLA alleles at 0.05 false discovery rate in a later analysis. Per a prior analysis, the majority of TCR beta V segments were productive roughly 87% or roughly 30% of the time.

This CDR3 has 14 residues. V gave up 2 bases and J gave up 6 bases, with 11 bases separating them. Per the germline V gene, CDR1 is MGHRA and CDR2 is YSYEKL. PCR involved 60 Vbeta and 13 Jbeta primers. Repertoires were generated with immunoSEQ multiplex PCR, while TCRdb's copy carries only in-frame clones and drops some. In the table there are 95,000 to 150,000 clones, 17% of which are singletons. Specimen: PBMCs. The V call is TRBV4-1, the J call TRBJ1-5; D is possibly TRBD1 (5 bases). The TCR was taken from a female donor in good health and CMV-seropositive. The CDR3 spells CASSQYQGFQPQHF. The CDR3 DNA sequence: TGCGCCAGCAGCCAATATCAGGGTTTTCAGCCCCAGCATTTT.